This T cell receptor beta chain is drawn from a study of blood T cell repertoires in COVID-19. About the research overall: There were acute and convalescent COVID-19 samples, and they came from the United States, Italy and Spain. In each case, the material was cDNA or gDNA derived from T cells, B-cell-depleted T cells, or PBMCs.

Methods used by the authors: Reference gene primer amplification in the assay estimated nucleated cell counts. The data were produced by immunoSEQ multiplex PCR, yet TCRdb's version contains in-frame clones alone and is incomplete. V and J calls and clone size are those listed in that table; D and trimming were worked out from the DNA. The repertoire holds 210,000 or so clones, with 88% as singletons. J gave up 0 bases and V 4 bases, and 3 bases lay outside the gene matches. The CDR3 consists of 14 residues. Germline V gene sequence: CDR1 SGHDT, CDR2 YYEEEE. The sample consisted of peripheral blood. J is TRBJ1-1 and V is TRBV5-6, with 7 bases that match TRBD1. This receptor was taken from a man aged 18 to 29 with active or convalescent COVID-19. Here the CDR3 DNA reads TGTGCCAGCAGCGCGGGACAGCTGAACACTGAAGCTTTCTTT. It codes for CASSAGQLNTEAFF.